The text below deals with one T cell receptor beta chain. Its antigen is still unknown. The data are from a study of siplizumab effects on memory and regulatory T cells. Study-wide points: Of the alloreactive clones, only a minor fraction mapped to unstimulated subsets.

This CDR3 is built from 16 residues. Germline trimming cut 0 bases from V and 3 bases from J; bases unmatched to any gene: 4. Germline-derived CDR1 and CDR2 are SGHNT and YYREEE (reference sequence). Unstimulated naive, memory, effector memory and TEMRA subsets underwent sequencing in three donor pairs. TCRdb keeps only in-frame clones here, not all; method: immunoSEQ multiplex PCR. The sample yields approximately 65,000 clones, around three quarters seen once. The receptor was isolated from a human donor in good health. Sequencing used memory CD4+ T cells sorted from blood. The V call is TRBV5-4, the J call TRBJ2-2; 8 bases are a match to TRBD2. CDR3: CASSLDGGGYTGELFF. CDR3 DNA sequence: TGTGCCAGCAGCTTGGATGGCGGGGGGTACACCGGGGAGCTGTTTTTT.